In this sample, the clone carrying this TCR beta chain turned up once. Its target is unknown. This CDR3 has 15 amino acids. J lost 4 bases, V lost 5 bases, and 9 bases had no gene match. CDR1 SGHTA and CDR2 FQGTGA come from the germline V gene. Here immunoSEQ multiplex PCR was the method, and the copy in TCRdb shows in-frame clones only, minus some. The table shows approximately 120,000 clones, with roughly 90% occurring only once. This sample is drawn from a study of T cell responses to AZD1222 COVID-19 vaccine. Study findings and constraints: In all cases, repertoires were sampled only after the peak T cell response.

The V call is TRBV7-3, the J call TRBJ2-3, with 7 bases identical to TRBD1. The source material was peripheral blood, sampled on day 0 of AZD1222 vaccination. The receptor's source is an adult in good health. CDR3: CASSKGATQADTQYF. The CDR3 DNA reads TGTGCCAGCAGCAAGGGGGCGACGCAAGCAGATACGCAGTATTTT.